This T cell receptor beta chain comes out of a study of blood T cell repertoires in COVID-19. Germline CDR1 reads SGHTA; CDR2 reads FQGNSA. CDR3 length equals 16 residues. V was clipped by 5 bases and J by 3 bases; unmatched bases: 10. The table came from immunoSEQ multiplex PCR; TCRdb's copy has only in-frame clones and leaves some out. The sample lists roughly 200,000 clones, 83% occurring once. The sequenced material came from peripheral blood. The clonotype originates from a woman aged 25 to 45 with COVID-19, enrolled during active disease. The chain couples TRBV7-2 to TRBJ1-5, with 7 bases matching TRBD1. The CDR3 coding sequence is TGTGCCAGCAGCCCCACGTTGGGACAGACCAATCAGCCCCAGCATTTT. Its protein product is CASSPTLGQTNQPQHF. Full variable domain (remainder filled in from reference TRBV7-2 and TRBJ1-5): GAGVSQSPSNKVTEKGKDVELRCDPISGHTALYWYRQSLGQGLEFLIYFQGNSAPDKSGLPSDRFSAERTGGSVSTLTIQRTQQEDSAVYLCASSPTLGQTNQPQHFGDGTRLSIL.